This T cell receptor beta chain comes out of a study of CD8 T cells in Susac syndrome. Notes on the study in general: In total CD8+ repertoires, 15 to 20 Susac-specific public clones were found, and CD8+ TEMRA repertoires had five. The number of individuals included in the study's TCR sequencing and HLA analysis was acknowledged as relatively small.

This CDR3 is built from 17 residues. Unmatched junction bases numbered 16, after V lost 5 bases and J lost 4 bases. Germline V CDR1 and CDR2: SEHNR, FQNEAQ (reference sequence). With respect to this clonotype: Its target is unknown.

Bulk CD8+ and CD4+ cells came from magnetic negative isolation; CD8+ TEMRA by FACS. It was with random hexamers that roughly 0.45 to 1 ug RNA was reverse transcribed. Multiplex PCR with immunoSEQ amplified the TCR beta CDR3 across 54 Vbeta and 13 Jbeta. In TCRdb, the immunoSEQ multiplex PCR reads were re-called with MiXCR into one record per CDR3 protein. The sample gives approximately 120,000 distinct CDR3 sequences, over 85% of which show up once; about 0.2% is in the top ten. Material for sequencing was CD8+ T cells from PBMCs. The source is a human donor with Susac syndrome. This chain connects TRBV7-9 to TRBJ1-2; 7 nucleotides align to TRBD1. CDR3 nucleotide sequence: TGTGCCAGCAGCAACAAACGGAGGGGGCGAAGAAGCTATGGCTACACCTTC. Protein sequence: CASSNKRRGRRSYGYTF.